This T cell receptor (beta chain) is drawn from a study of blood T cell dynamics during melanoma immunotherapy (dated by TCRdb to 2018 to 2021). Concerning the study at large: Patients had metastatic melanoma and received first-line pembrolizumab or nivolumab plus ipilimumab as standard of care in the United Kingdom. To identify early correlates of response, the study profiled peripheral T cell receptor repertoires in patients with metastatic melanoma before and after one cycle of checkpoint inhibitor therapy. The training cohort consisted of consecutive patients, while an additional independent group of patients from the same centre was pooled to form an external validation set.

Every bulk PBMC sample had a fixed 350 ng of DNA loaded. TCR beta CDR3 sequences were amplified from genomic DNA with the immunoSEQ TCRb Assay kit following manufacturer instructions. The KAPA Library Quantification Kit for Illumina platforms was used to quantify pooled libraries by qPCR. Pooled libraries were sequenced on an Illumina NextSeq 500, clustered at roughly 0.55-1.1 pM. The study's processing was this. TCR data were analyzed with immunoSEQ ANALYZER and the R LymphoSeq package. A rearrangement efficiency score was calculated as productive divided by the sum of productive and non-productive CDR3 sequences. Within each patient, timepoints were compared pairwise for clonality, measured with the Gini coefficient, and for diversity, measured with the Renyi index at alpha=1. In LymphoSeq, clonal relatedness was computed with an edit distance of 3 and repertoire similarity was computed with the Bhattacharyya coefficient. Linear discriminant analysis on week-3 changes in clonality and diversity was built with the R MASS and caret packages to classify response. TCRdb's version of the immuneACCESS table is confined to in-frame rearrangements and falls short of the full clone set. An unresolved V gene accounts for under half of the shortfall where checked; the remainder is of unknown origin. The V and J calls and the clone size are those of that table, but D and trimming were determined from the DNA. This sample has 15,000 or so clones in its table, and roughly 85% of those were observed once. The ten largest clonotypes hold around 8% of the sample.

The paper as a whole reports these results and caveats: The study could not determine whether the T cell clones driving repertoire changes were melanoma-specific or reflected general immune activation. The relatively small sample size was acknowledged as potentially limiting generalization of the results. Patients who later achieved disease control showed a bifurcated PBMC repertoire reorganization at W3, with increased clonality or increased diversity, unlike progressors.

Taken with the paper, the label for time point translates to: week 3, after first cycle of checkpoint inhibitor. Blood samples were taken at two points: before treatment (T0) and at week 3 (W3), which came after the first cycle of checkpoint blockade. Except for two patients with rapid clinical progression, response was assessed 12 weeks after the first infusion by RECIST 1.1; disease control meant complete response, partial response or stable disease. Any patient who had received prior systemic cancer treatment, was on concomitant immunosuppressant therapy or had synchronous other active malignancies was excluded. TCR beta was sequenced in both bulk PBMC and plasma cell-free DNA in order to track circulating cells as well as T cell turnover. PBMC were isolated from blood with Lymphoprep and SepMate tubes, followed by red cell lysis. QIAamp DNA Blood Mini kits were used to extract DNA from PBMC and sorted T cell subsets.

V sheds 4 bases and J sheds 7 bases, leaving 17 bases between their ends. Reading from cysteine to phenylalanine, the CDR3 counts 14 amino acids. CDR3 DNA is the only sequence kept; it has 42 bases, read in frame from the first base. Taken from the germline V gene, the CDR1 and CDR2 loops are SGDLS and YYNGEE. A remark on this clone: Its antigen is not yet known. No base quality values were provided; no much bigger clone lies one nucleotide off.

This sequence was found in a human donor with melanoma. The chain is assembled from TRBV9 and TRBJ1-2; tentative D gene TRBD1, with 5 bases matching. This specimen consisted of blood, obtained from a patient treated with checkpoint blockade. CDR3 loop: CASSLPGFGGGYTF. Read as DNA, the sequence is TGTGCCAGCAGCTTGCCAGGGTTCGGTGGTGGCTACACCTTC.